Below, 7 T cell receptor beta chains from the same sample are listed, as sequenced in a study of cytomegalovirus exposure and HLA in healthy donors. The repertoire was sequenced with immunoSEQ multiplex PCR; TCRdb's copy has only in-frame clones and lacks some. The sample shows 110,000 to 150,000 clones, about 91% of them seen only once. Sequencing was performed on PBMCs. All receptors come from a woman aged 18-29 years in good health and CMV-seropositive.

CDR3 protein: CASSWGTGNTGELFF. CDR3 bases: TGTGCCAGCAGCTGGGGGACAGGTAACACCGGGGAGCTGTTTTTT. The V and J genes are TRBV5-6 and TRBJ2-2, with 8 bases that match TRBD1. This CDR3 region has 15 residues. Germline CDR1 and CDR2: SGHDT and YYEEEE. Unmatched junction bases numbered 3, after V lost 3 bases and J lost 2 bases.

The CDR3 sequence: CASSYRRGPNQPQHF. In DNA, the CDR3 is TGTGCCAGCAGTTACAGGAGGGGCCCGAATCAGCCCCAGCATTTT. The rearrangement links TRBV6-5 to TRBJ1-5, with D possibly being TRBD1 (5 bases). V lost 2 bases, J lost 4 bases, and 12 bases lay in between. The CDR3 is 15 residues long. Germline CDR1 MNHEY, CDR2 SVGAGI.

The V and J genes are TRBV29-1 and TRBJ1-2; D perhaps matches TRBD1 (5 bases). Germline V lookup: CDR1 SQVTM, CDR2 ANQGSEA. This CDR3 spans 13 amino acids. V lost 4 bases to trimming and J lost 8 bases, with 17 bases between them. The chain's CDR3 is CSVGMTANGGYTF. CDR3 sequence (DNA): TGCAGCGTTGGCATGACAGCTAACGGGGGCTACACCTTC.

The chain has TRBV5-1 and TRBJ2-5; D possibly corresponds to TRBD1 (6 bases). Germline values: CDR1 SGHRS, CDR2 YFSETQ. Trimming cost V 0 bases and J 5 bases, with 17 bases left between them. The CDR3 runs to 16 residues. The CDR3 nucleotides are TGCGCCAGCAGCTTGGTGCTCGCAGGGGCCTCGGAGACCCAGTACTTC. As protein: CASSLVLAGASETQYF. The whole variable domain, remainder taken from reference TRBV5-1 and TRBJ2-5, is KAGVTQTPRYLIKTRGQQVTLSCSPISGHRSVSWYQQTPGQGLQFLFEYFSETQRNKGNFPGRFSGRQFSNSRSEMNVSTLELGDSALYLCASSLVLAGASETQYFGPGTRLLVL.

Here the CDR3 reads CASSPKPSLNTEAFF. In nucleotides, the CDR3 is TGTGCCAGCAGCCCAAAGCCAAGCCTGAACACTGAAGCTTTCTTT. This chain links TRBV11-2 with TRBJ1-1; no clear D. CDR1 is SGHAT and CDR2 is FQNNGV in the germline V gene. CDR3 length equals 15 residues. Trimming shortened V by 5 bases and J by 0 bases, and 13 bases separated the two germline ends.

CDR3 loop: CASSLSYRGFGNTEAFF. CDR3 DNA sequence: TGTGCCAGCAGCTTAAGTTACAGGGGCTTCGGGAACACTGAAGCTTTCTTT. The chain couples TRBV13 to TRBJ1-1, with 7 bases matching TRBD1. The CDR3 is made up of 17 amino acids. Unmatched junction bases numbered 10, after V lost 2 bases and J lost 1 base. Germline V CDR1 and CDR2: PRHDT, FYEKMQ (reference sequence).

The chain links TRBV5-1 to TRBJ2-3, with unresolved D. Germline V CDR1 and CDR2: SGHRS, YFSETQ. The CDR3 contains 16 residues. Trimming took off 2 bases at V and 0 bases at J, with 13 bases between the two ends. This CDR3 is CASSFPRSVSTDTQYF. CDR3 sequence (DNA): TGCGCCAGCAGCTTCCCAAGGAGCGTTAGCACAGATACGCAGTATTTT. The full variable domain, with the rest looked up from reference TRBV5-1 and TRBJ2-3, is KAGVTQTPRYLIKTRGQQVTLSCSPISGHRSVSWYQQTPGQGLQFLFEYFSETQRNKGNFPGRFSGRQFSNSRSEMNVSTLELGDSALYLCASSFPRSVSTDTQYFGPGTRLTVL.